The 9 T cell receptor beta chains below all came from one sample that was sequenced in a study of blood T cell repertoires in COVID-19. The data were produced by immunoSEQ multiplex PCR, yet TCRdb's version contains in-frame clones alone and is incomplete. The repertoire includes more than 150,000 clones, around 83% of them detected once, and approximately 7% sits in the top ten. Sample: peripheral blood. These receptors were collected from a man in his forties or fifties with active or convalescent COVID-19.

This chain joins TRBV11-2 and TRBJ2-2, with 9 bases matching TRBD1. The CDR3 has 16 amino acids. CDR1 is SGHAT, CDR2 FQNNGV, per germline. V shed 1 base, J shed 4 bases, and the junction held 4 bases outside the gene matches. The CDR3 reads CASSLVGTGSTGELFF. In nucleotides, the CDR3 is TGTGCCAGCAGCTTAGTTGGGACAGGGTCCACCGGGGAGCTGTTTTTT.

This chain joins TRBV5-1 and TRBJ2-7, with 8 positions matching TRBD1. CDR1 is SGHRS, CDR2 YFSETQ, per germline. The ends lost 4 bases at V and 3 bases at J; junction bases unmatched: 6. The CDR3 consists of 14 residues. The CDR3 nucleotides read TGCGCCAGCAGCGGGGGACAGGAAATCTACGAGCAGTACTTC. Its translation: CASSGGQEIYEQYF.

The rearrangement uses TRBV5-6 and TRBJ2-7, with a tentative D call TRBD2 (5 bases). This CDR3 has 13 residues. The V gene lost 5 bases and the J gene lost 6 bases, with 15 bases spanning the gap. The germline V gene encodes CDR1 SGHDT and CDR2 YYEEEE. The CDR3 reads CASSLRRISEQYF. As DNA, the CDR3 is TGTGCCAGCAGTCTTCGGAGGATCAGCGAGCAGTACTTC.

V is TRBV21-1 and J is TRBJ1-5; the listed D gene, TRBD1, was not tested against the DNA. TRBV21-1 is a pseudogene segment. The CDR3 contains 15 residues. DNA of the CDR3: TGTGCCAGCAGCAATTGGCCAGGGAAGGATCAGCCCCAGCATTTT. Amino acids: CASSNWPGKDQPQHF.

Only a few counts were recorded for this clone. V and J are TRBV6-6 and TRBJ1-6; the match to TRBD1 covers 7 bases. CDR3 length equals 18 residues. Per the germline V gene, CDR1 is MNHNY and CDR2 is SVGAGI (reference sequence). With 5 bases clipped from V and 0 bases from J, the junction kept 10 bases outside the gene matches. The CDR3: CASSLRTGRSSYNSPLHF. In DNA form, the CDR3 reads TGTGCCAGCAGTCTACGGACAGGAAGGAGCTCCTATAATTCACCCCTCCACTTT.

The gene calls are TRBV11-3 and TRBJ2-3; 10 nucleotides line up with TRBD1. Germline V lookup: CDR1 SGHNT, CDR2 YENEEA. The trim removed 5 bases at V and 3 bases at J, leaving 8 bases unmatched. This CDR3 comprises 16 residues. CDR3 amino acids: CASSPGDRGTTDTQYF. The CDR3 bases are TGTGCCAGCAGCCCCGGGGACAGGGGAACGACAGATACGCAGTATTTT. The entire variable domain, with the rest obtained from reference TRBV11-3 and TRBJ2-3, is as follows: EAGVVQSPRYKIIEKKQPVAFWCNPISGHNTLYWYLQNLGQGPELLIRYENEEAVDDSQLPKDRFSAERLKGVDSTLKIQPAELGDSAVYLCASSPGDRGTTDTQYFGPGTRLTVL.

The genes are TRBV6-1 and TRBJ1-1; D not resolved. The V and J ends lost 3 bases and 1 base respectively, with 9 bases between them. This CDR3 has 14 residues. CDR1 is MNHNS, CDR2 SASEGT, per germline. As DNA, the CDR3 is TGTGCCAGCAGTGAGAGACGGGGGAACACTGAAGCTTTCTTT. This gives the protein CASSERRGNTEAFF.

The chain recombines TRBV2 with TRBJ1-5, with 9 bases lining up with TRBD1. Germline V gene sequence: CDR1 SNHLY, CDR2 FYNNEI. The J segment lost 6 bases and the V segment lost 5 bases, leaving 5 bases of the junction unmatched. The CDR3 totals 14 residues. The CDR3 DNA reads TGTGCCAGCAGTTTACAGGGGGCTTTTCAGCCCCAGCATTTT. Amino acids: CASSLQGAFQPQHF.

CDR3 amino acids: CASSSGWSGNTIYF. CDR3 sequence (DNA): TGTGCCAGCAGTTCAGGGTGGTCTGGAAACACCATATATTTT. The gene calls are TRBV6-5 and TRBJ1-3; the D gene is possibly TRBD1 (5 bases). Germline CDR1 MNHEY, CDR2 SVGAGI. The CDR3 runs 14 residues. V lost 4 bases and J lost 1, with 8 bases in between.